This TCR beta chain is from a study of blood T cell repertoires in COVID-19. For the study at large: Whether acute or convalescent, the COVID-19 samples came from the United States, Italy and Spain. T cells, B-cell-depleted T cells, or PBMCs provided the cDNA or gDNA that served as material.

The method was immunoSEQ multiplex PCR; TCRdb's version includes in-frame clones alone and lacks a portion of them. The sample comprises roughly 250,000 clones, over 80% of which are singletons, and approximately 1.9% rests with the top ten. Two negative PCRs, clearance, or symptom resolution had been documented for recovered Cohort 3 donors. Input material: PBMCs or T cells enriched from blood (not recorded which). The receptor was derived from a young woman who had recovered from COVID-19.

The CDR3 nucleotides read TGTGCCATCGCGGACAGGGTGAATCAGCCCCAGCATTTT. As protein: CAIADRVNQPQHF. The rearrangement uses TRBV10-3 and TRBJ1-5; 8 bases fit TRBD1. The ends lost 8 bases at V and 4 bases at J; junction bases unmatched: 4. Germline lookup yields CDR1 ENHRY and CDR2 SYGVKD. The CDR3 is 13 amino acids.